What follows are 10 T cell receptor beta chains derived from one specimen sequenced in a study of blood T cell repertoires in COVID-19. Sequencing used immunoSEQ multiplex PCR; TCRdb keeps in-frame clones, though not all of them. There are 90,000 to 95,000 clones in the sample; about 86% occur only once, and around 8.1% lies in the top ten. Material: peripheral blood. These receptors were obtained from a woman in her 70s with acute or convalescent COVID-19.

In nucleotides, the CDR3 is TGTGCCACCAGCGTACCAGACTCTGGGGCCAACGTCCTGACTTTC. Protein sequence: CATSVPDSGANVLTF. V is TRBV15 and J is TRBJ2-6; no firm D call. The CDR3 consists of 15 residues. V was pared by 5 bases and J by 0 bases, with 8 bases between. The germline gives CDR1 LNHNV, CDR2 YYDKDF (reference sequence).

The CDR3 is CASSIQPGGLETQYF. In DNA, the CDR3 is TGTGCCAGCAGCATACAACCAGGGGGATTAGAGACCCAGTACTTC. The chain uses TRBV7-3 and TRBJ2-5, with 7 nucleotides matching TRBD1. CDR3 length equals 15 residues. Germline loops: CDR1 SGHTA, CDR2 FQGTGA. Germline trimming cut 5 bases from V and 4 bases from J; bases unmatched to any gene: 10.

The V and J genes are TRBV6-1 and TRBJ2-3; D is perhaps TRBD2 (6 bases). This CDR3 has 16 amino acids. CDR1 is MNHNS and CDR2 is SASEGT in the germline V gene. Trimming took 4 bases from V and 2 from J, leaving 16 bases between them. Here the CDR3 DNA reads TGTGCCAGCAGTGCCCCCGGGGCGGGGACCACAGATACGCAGTATTTT. Residues: CASSAPGAGTTDTQYF.

V usage is TRBV5-4 and J usage is TRBJ2-2; 9 nucleotides match TRBD2. The CDR3 extends over 16 amino acids. The V gene's germline CDR1 is SGHNT and CDR2 YYREEE (reference sequence). Trimming took 3 bases from V and 6 from J; bases not matched to a gene: 9. The CDR3 loop reads CASSSQREALSGELFF. DNA for the CDR3: TGTGCCAGCAGCTCTCAGCGGGAGGCACTCTCCGGGGAGCTGTTTTTT. Based on the CDR3 plus reference TRBV5-4 and TRBJ2-2, the full variable domain is ETGVTQSPTHLIKTRGQQVTLRCSSQSGHNTVSWYQQALGQGPQFIFQYYREEENGRGNFPPRFSGLQFPNYSSELNVNALELDDSALYLCASSSQREALSGELFFGEGSRLTVL.

V gene TRBV5-1 combines with J gene TRBJ2-3; 7 bases are shared with TRBD1. Looked up from germline, CDR1 is SGHRS and CDR2 is YFSETQ. J lost 8 bases, V lost 5 bases, and 14 bases had no gene match. This CDR3 spans 15 amino acids. The CDR3 here is CASSQEYQGVGTQYF. CDR3 DNA sequence: TGCGCCAGCAGTCAAGAGTACCAGGGGGTAGGTACGCAGTATTTT.

The chain has TRBV5-1 and TRBJ1-2, with a tentative D call TRBD1 (6 bases). The CDR3 spans 14 residues. Deletions cut 0 bases from V and 5 bases from J, with 11 bases between. CDR1 is SGHRS, CDR2 YFSETQ, per germline. CDR3 nucleotides: TGCGCCAGCAGCTTGGTCGGGGGGCTGTATGGCTACACCTTC. It yields the protein CASSLVGGLYGYTF.

This chain links TRBV6-1 with TRBJ2-7, with 9 bases aligning to TRBD1. The CDR3 covers 14 residues. The germline gives CDR1 MNHNS, CDR2 SASEGT. Trimming took 3 bases from V and 6 from J; bases not matched to a gene: 6. CDR3 region: CASSDGQGSGEQYF. The CDR3 nucleotides are TGTGCCAGCAGTGATGGACAGGGGAGCGGCGAGCAGTACTTC.

This chain connects TRBV11-2 to TRBJ2-7; 11 bases line up with TRBD1. Germline assignment: CDR1 SGHAT and CDR2 FQNNGV. The V gene end was trimmed by 5 bases and the J gene end by 3 bases; junction bases not matched to a gene: 9. The CDR3 totals 16 residues. In DNA, the CDR3 is TGTGCCAGCAGCGGAAACCACGGGACAGGGGGCTACGAGCAGTACTTC. This gives the protein CASSGNHGTGGYEQYF.

This chain joins TRBV7-3 and TRBJ2-5; 11 bases match TRBD2. V was clipped by 4 bases and J by 2 bases; unmatched bases: 6. This CDR3 has 16 residues. Germline V CDR1 and CDR2: SGHTA, FQGTGA. The CDR3 DNA reads TGTGCCAGCAGCTCTAGCGGGGGGACCAAACAAGAGACCCAGTACTTC. It yields the protein CASSSSGGTKQETQYF.

The chain carries TRBV28 and TRBJ2-3, with TRBD2 matching over 9 bases. Germline values: CDR1 MDHEN, CDR2 SYDVKM. J gave up 0 bases and V 0 bases, and 10 bases lay outside the gene matches. This CDR3 contains 19 residues. The CDR3 here is CASSLWGIGTSLSTDTQYF. CDR3 bases: TGTGCCAGCAGTTTATGGGGGATTGGGACTAGCCTTAGCACAGATACGCAGTATTTT.